Listed below are T cell receptor beta chains from one sample, sequenced in a study of beta chain features in type 1 diabetes. The data were produced by immunoSEQ multiplex PCR, yet TCRdb's version contains in-frame clones alone and is incomplete. The sample has hundreds of thousands of clones, roughly 16% seen once. The sample consisted of naive CD4+ T cells from blood. These receptors all stem from a woman between 18 and 29 years old in good health. CDR3s include the opening cysteine and the closing phenylalanine or tryptophan. The D gene is left open where the match is weak. Size values are once, few and many counts, or a class for expanded clones, and some rows have none.

few TRBJ2-2 - TRBV28 CAIAGNTGELFF TGTGCTATAGCAGGGAACACCGGGGAGCTGTTTTTT
- TRBJ2-2 - TRBV5-7 CASSFGAPGELFF TGTGCCAGCAGCTTCGGGGCCCCCGGGGAGCTGTTTTTT
- TRBJ2-1 - TRBV5-4 CASADAKGGGEQFF TGTGCCAGCGCTGACGCTAAGGGGGGTGGTGAGCAGTTCTTC
- TRBJ2-5 TRBD1 TRBV14 CASSQGTEETQYF TGCGCCAGCAGCCAAGGGACAGAAGAGACCCAGTACTTC
few TRBJ1-2 TRBD1 TRBV4-2 CASSLWTGKDGYTF TGTGCCAGCAGCCTTTGGACAGGGAAGGATGGCTACACCTTC
- TRBJ1-4 - TRBV19 CASSSTPREEKLFF TGTGCCAGTAGTTCCACTCCTCGGGAGGAAAAACTGTTTTTT
- TRBJ2-2 - TRBV19 CATRPNTGELFF TGTGCCACGCGGCCGAACACCGGGGAGCTGTTTTTT
- TRBJ2-3 TRBD2 TRBV2 CASRTAWDYTQYF TGTGCCAGCAGAACCGCTTGGGACTACACGCAGTATTTT
- TRBJ2-4 - TRBV5-1 CASSWGPEGNIQYF TGCGCCAGCAGCTGGGGGCCAGAGGGCAACATTCAGTACTTC
- TRBJ2-5 TRBD1 TRBV7-9 CASSWTGWETQYF TGTGCCAGCAGCTGGACAGGGTGGGAGACCCAGTACTTC